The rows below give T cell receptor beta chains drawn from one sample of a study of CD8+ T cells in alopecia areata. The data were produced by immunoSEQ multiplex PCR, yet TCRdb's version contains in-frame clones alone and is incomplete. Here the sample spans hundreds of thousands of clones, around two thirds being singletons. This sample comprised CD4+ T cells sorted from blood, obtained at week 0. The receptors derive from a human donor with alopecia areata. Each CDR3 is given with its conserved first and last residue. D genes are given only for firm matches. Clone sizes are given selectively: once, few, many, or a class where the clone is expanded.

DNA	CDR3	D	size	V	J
TGCGCCAGCAGCCCGGATAATGCCGAGACCCAGTACTTC	CASSPDNAETQYF	-	-	TRBV5-1	TRBJ2-5
TGCAGCGTTGAAGGAGGGGGGGATACGCAGTATTTT	CSVEGGGDTQYF	-	-	TRBV29-1	TRBJ2-3
TGTGCCAGCAGCTTGGGGGGGGCGCGAGGCCCGGATACGCAGTATTTT	CASSLGGARGPDTQYF	-	few	TRBV5-6	TRBJ2-3
TGCAGCGACCGTCAAGGGGCGAGTGGCTACACCTTC	CSDRQGASGYTF	-	-	TRBV29-1	TRBJ1-2
TGCAGCGTTGTTGGGGGGGCAGCCCAAGAGACCCAGTACTTC	CSVVGGAAQETQYF	-	once	TRBV29-1	TRBJ2-5
TGCAGCGCCGGGGACAGGGCCGGCTACGAGCAGTACTTC	CSAGDRAGYEQYF	TRBD1	-	TRBV29-1	TRBJ2-7
TGTGCCAGCAGTCCGGGGACTTTTGGCATTCAGTACTTC	CASSPGTFGIQYF	-	once	TRBV7-2	TRBJ2-4
TGTGCCAGCAGTCCGAAAACTAGCGGGGGGGCCAAGGAGACCCAGTACTTC	CASSPKTSGGAKETQYF	TRBD2	few	TRBV2	TRBJ2-5
TGTGCCAGCAGCTCCGCTGGAGCAGGGGAAGGTGAAGCTTTCTTT	CASSSAGAGEGEAFF	-	-	TRBV7-8	TRBJ1-1
TGTGCCAGCAGCTATAGCACAGATACGCAGTATTTT	CASSYSTDTQYF	-	-	TRBV11-2	TRBJ2-3
TGCAGCGTCTTCATAAACACTGAAGCTTTCTTT	CSVFINTEAFF	-	-	TRBV29-1	TRBJ1-1
TGTGCCAGCAGTGGGGGAGTGTACGAGCAGTACTTC	CASSGGVYEQYF	-	-	TRBV2	TRBJ2-7
TGTGCCAGCAGACCCTCTAGCGGGGGCCGGGCTACGCAGTATTTT	CASRPSSGGRATQYF	TRBD2	-	TRBV6-5	TRBJ2-3
TGTGCCAGCAGCGAACATTACAGGGGCTCCTACGAGCAGTACTTC	CASSEHYRGSYEQYF	TRBD1	few	TRBV13	TRBJ2-7
TGCAGCGTTAAAGGGGGCGGCTATGGCTACACCTTC	CSVKGGGYGYTF	TRBD1	few	TRBV29-1	TRBJ1-2
TGTGCCAGCAGGGGCGGCTATAATTCACCCCTCCACTTT	CASRGGYNSPLHF	-	-	TRBV6-1	TRBJ1-6
TGTGCCAGCAGCCCGACAGCTGATTACGAGCAGTACTTC	CASSPTADYEQYF	-	-	TRBV7-9	TRBJ2-7
TGTGCCAGCAGATCACAGGGGGCTTCGGGATATGGCTACACCTTC	CASRSQGASGYGYTF	TRBD1	-	TRBV6-5	TRBJ1-2
TGTGCCTGGACCGTCGGCACAAACACTGAAGCTTTCTTT	CAWTVGTNTEAFF	-	-	TRBV30	TRBJ1-1
TGCGCCAGCAGCTACGTCGGGACGGGTCCAGATACGCAGTATTTT	CASSYVGTGPDTQYF	-	few	TRBV5-1	TRBJ2-3
TGCAGTGCTAGTCCCGATACGCAGTATTTT	CSASPDTQYF	-	-	TRBV20-1	TRBJ2-3
TGCGCCAGCGGGACAGGGGTGGACAATGAGCAGTTCTTC	CASGTGVDNEQFF	TRBD1	few	TRBV5-1	TRBJ2-1
TGCAGCGTTGCCATTTTGAGCGGGGGGGAGCAGTTCTTC	CSVAILSGGEQFF	TRBD2	-	TRBV29-1	TRBJ2-1
TGTGCCAGCGGCCACAGGGGCACCGGGGAGCTGTTTTTT	CASGHRGTGELFF	TRBD1	-	TRBV13	TRBJ2-2
TGTGCCAGCAGTTACCCCGGGACAGTAAATTCACCCCTCCACTTT	CASSYPGTVNSPLHF	TRBD1	few	TRBV25-1	TRBJ1-6
TGTGCCAGCAGCCCCCGGACTAGCGGGGGGGATACGCAGTATTTT	CASSPRTSGGDTQYF	TRBD2	-	TRBV7-9	TRBJ2-3
TGTGCCAGCAGCTTTGCCGAGGTCGCCTATAATTCACCCCTCCACTTT	CASSFAEVAYNSPLHF	-	-	TRBV7-2	TRBJ1-6
TGTGCCTGGAGCGAGACTAGGGGGGTACAAGAGACCCAGTACTTC	CAWSETRGVQETQYF	-	-	TRBV30	TRBJ2-5
TGTGCCAGCAGCTTAGCGAATTCACCCCTCCACTTT	CASSLANSPLHF	-	few	TRBV7-6	TRBJ1-6
TGTGCCAGCAGCTTAGTTCGGGCTGGGGGAGAAGCTTTCTTT	CASSLVRAGGEAFF	-	once	TRBV7-2	TRBJ1-1
TGCAGCGTTGAAGAAGGGGGCTACGAGCAGTACTTC	CSVEEGGYEQYF	-	few	TRBV29-1	TRBJ2-7
TGTGCCTGGAGTCCGGGACAGGGATGGGCTCAGCCCCAGCATTTT	CAWSPGQGWAQPQHF	TRBD1	-	TRBV30	TRBJ1-5
TGTGCCTGGGGGGATCGCGGGGAGCTGTTTTTT	CAWGDRGELFF	-	few	TRBV30	TRBJ2-2
TGTGCCAGCAGTGATGAGAGGCAGCAACCTAACTATGGCTACACCTTC	CASSDERQQPNYGYTF	-	-	TRBV25-1	TRBJ1-2
TGCAGCGTTGAGTGGGGAGGGTATGGCTACACCTTC	CSVEWGGYGYTF	-	-	TRBV29-1	TRBJ1-2
TGTGCCTGGAGCGACAGGGGCCGTAATGAAAAACTGTTTTTT	CAWSDRGRNEKLFF	TRBD1	-	TRBV30	TRBJ1-4
TGCGCCAGCAGCTCTCGTGGGACTACCTTCACAGATACGCAGTATTTT	CASSSRGTTFTDTQYF	TRBD2	-	TRBV5-1	TRBJ2-3
TGCGCCAGCAGCCAAGTTTGGAGTGTAGGACAGAAAGCTTTCTTT	CASSQVWSVGQKAFF	-	-	TRBV4-1	TRBJ1-1
TGTGCCAGCTCACCGACCCCGAGCTCCTACAATGAGCAGTTCTTC	CASSPTPSSYNEQFF	-	few	TRBV18	TRBJ2-1